The following is a TCR beta chain sequence with its context. Its antigen is as yet unknown. Ahead of thyroid surgery, no patient had received treatment of any kind. The sample is drawn from a study of metastatic and nonmetastatic thyroid tumors. Study summary: Comparison of repertoires was carried out across blood and tumor or nodule tissue from malignant and benign thyroid patients.

The authors' processing: It was from CDR3 differences across clinicopathological groups that a distant-metastasis classifier for papillary thyroid cancer was built. TCRdb re-processed the PCR reads through MiXCR. In this record, the V and J calls reflect TCRdb's handling and not the investigators' own analysis. The sample holds around 3,500 clones, 35% to 40% seen once. Study results and limitations: When malignant thyroid tumors were compared with benign nodules, TCR beta diversity was reportedly significantly higher in the malignant tumors. This held in both blood and tumor samples.

V was cut by 6 bases and J by 4 bases, with 15 bases left in between. Germline lookup yields CDR1 MNHEY and CDR2 SMNVEV (reference sequence). The CDR3 is made up of 14 amino acids. The V call is TRBV27, the J call TRBJ1-2; a possible D gene is TRBD1 (6 bases). The clonotype was recovered from a male donor with papillary thyroid cancer or a benign thyroid nodule (not recorded which). Some clones in this sample may be carry-over from other donors' samples. Sequenced: adjacent normal tissue. The CDR3 is CASSSFGGPYGYTF. The CDR3, as DNA: TGTGCCAGCAGCTCCTTCGGGGGCCCCTATGGCTACACCTTC.